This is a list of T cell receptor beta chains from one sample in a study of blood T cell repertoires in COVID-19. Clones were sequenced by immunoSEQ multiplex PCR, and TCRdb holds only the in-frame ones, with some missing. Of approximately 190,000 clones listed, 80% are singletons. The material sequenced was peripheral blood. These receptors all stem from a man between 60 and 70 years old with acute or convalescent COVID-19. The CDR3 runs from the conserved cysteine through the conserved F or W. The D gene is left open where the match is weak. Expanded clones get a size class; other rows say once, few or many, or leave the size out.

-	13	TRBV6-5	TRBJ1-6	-	CATQAGGRGPLHF	TGTGCCACTCAAGCCGGAGGGAGGGGACCCCTCCACTTT
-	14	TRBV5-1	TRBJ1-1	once	CASSWQGMNTEAFF	TGCGCCAGCAGCTGGCAGGGCATGAACACTGAAGCTTTCTTT
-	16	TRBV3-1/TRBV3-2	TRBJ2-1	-	CASSQSVLQHYNEQFF	TGTGCCAGCAGCCAATCCGTTCTACAGCATTACAATGAGCAGTTCTTC
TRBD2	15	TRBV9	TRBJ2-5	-	CPTPPHRRGGETQYF	TGTCCCACCCCCCCTCACCGGCGGGGGGGGGAGACCCAGTACTTC
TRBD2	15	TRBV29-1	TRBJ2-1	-	CSVEPPGLGGGVQFF	TGCAGCGTTGAACCCCCGGGACTAGGAGGTGGGGTGCAGTTCTTC
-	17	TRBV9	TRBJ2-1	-	CASSHPRAGPSSNEQFF	TGTGCCAGCAGTCACCCTAGGGCGGGACCCAGTTCCAATGAGCAGTTCTTC
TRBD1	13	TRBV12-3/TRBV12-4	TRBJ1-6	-	CASRGQGISPLHF	TGTGCCAGCAGGGGACAGGGAATTTCACCCCTCCACTTT
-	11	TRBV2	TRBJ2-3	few	CASSESVTQYF	TGTGCCAGCAGTGAATCGGTTACGCAGTATTTT
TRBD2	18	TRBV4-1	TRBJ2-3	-	CASSQVLAGAASTDTQYF	TGCGCCAGCAGCCAAGTGCTAGCGGGAGCGGCTAGCACAGATACGCAGTATTTT
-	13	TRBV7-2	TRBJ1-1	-	CASSQLPDRKAFF	TGTGCCAGCAGTCAACTCCCCGACAGGAAGGCTTTCTTT
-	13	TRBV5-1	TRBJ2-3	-	CASRYRDADTQYF	TGCGCCAGCCGCTACAGGGATGCAGATACGCAGTATTTT
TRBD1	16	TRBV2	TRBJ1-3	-	CASSKSGQGGGNTIYF	TGTGCCAGCAGTAAGTCCGGACAGGGCGGCGGAAACACCATATATTTT
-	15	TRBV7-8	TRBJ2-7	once	CASSLTTGTSYEQYF	TGTGCCAGCAGCCTAACTACAGGAACCTCCTACGAGCAGTACTTC
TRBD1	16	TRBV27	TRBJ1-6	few	CASRSLKGARNSPLHF	TGTGCCAGCAGGTCCCTAAAGGGGGCGAGGAATTCACCCCTCCACTTT
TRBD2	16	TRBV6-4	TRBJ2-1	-	CASSRESSGGANEQFF	TGTGCCAGCAGCCGGGAGAGCAGCGGGGGGGCCAATGAGCAGTTCTTC
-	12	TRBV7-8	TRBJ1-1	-	CASSLNTGKAFF	TGTGCCAGCAGCTTAAACACAGGGAAAGCTTTCTTT
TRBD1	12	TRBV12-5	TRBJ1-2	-	CASSTGVYGYTF	TGTGCTAGTTCTACAGGGGTCTATGGCTACACCTTC
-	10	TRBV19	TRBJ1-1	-	CASSSREAFF	TGTGCCAGTAGCTCCAGGGAAGCTTTCTTT
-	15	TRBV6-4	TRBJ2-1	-	CASSGGGQTHYEQFF	TGTGCCAGCAGTGGTGGGGGCCAGACCCACTATGAGCAGTTCTTC
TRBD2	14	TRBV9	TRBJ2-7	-	CASSETSAFYEQYF	TGTGCCAGCAGCGAGACTAGCGCATTCTACGAGCAGTACTTC
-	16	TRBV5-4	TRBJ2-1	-	CASSTQSPSSYNEQFF	TGTGCCAGCAGCACCCAGTCCCCTTCCTCCTACAATGAGCAGTTCTTC
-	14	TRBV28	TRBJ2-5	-	CASSLRGMVETQYF	TGTGCCAGCAGTTTAAGGGGTATGGTCGAGACCCAGTACTTC
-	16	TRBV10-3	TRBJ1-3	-	CAISKTLGSSGNTIYF	TGTGCCATCAGTAAAACACTCGGGTCGTCTGGAAACACCATATATTTT
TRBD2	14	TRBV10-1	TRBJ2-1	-	CASSQRTSGTEQFF	TGCGCCAGCAGTCAGAGGACTAGCGGGACTGAGCAGTTCTTC
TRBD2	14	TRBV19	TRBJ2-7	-	CASSIGTSSDEQYF	TGTGCCAGTAGTATCGGGACTAGCTCCGACGAGCAGTACTTC
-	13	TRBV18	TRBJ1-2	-	CASSQERSGGYTF	TGTGCCAGCTCACAGGAACGGTCCGGGGGCTACACCTTC
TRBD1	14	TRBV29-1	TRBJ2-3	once	CSGGTGRYTDTQYF	TGCAGCGGAGGGACAGGGAGATACACAGATACGCAGTATTTT
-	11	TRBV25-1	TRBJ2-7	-	CASRETVPQYF	TGTGCCAGCCGCGAGACAGTTCCGCAGTACTTC
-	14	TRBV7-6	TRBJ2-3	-	CASSPRWGADTQYF	TGTGCCAGCAGCCCCAGATGGGGGGCAGATACGCAGTATTTT
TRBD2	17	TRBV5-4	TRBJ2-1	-	CASSLKIASGGYNEQFF	TGTGCCAGCAGCTTGAAAATAGCTAGCGGGGGCTACAATGAGCAGTTCTTC